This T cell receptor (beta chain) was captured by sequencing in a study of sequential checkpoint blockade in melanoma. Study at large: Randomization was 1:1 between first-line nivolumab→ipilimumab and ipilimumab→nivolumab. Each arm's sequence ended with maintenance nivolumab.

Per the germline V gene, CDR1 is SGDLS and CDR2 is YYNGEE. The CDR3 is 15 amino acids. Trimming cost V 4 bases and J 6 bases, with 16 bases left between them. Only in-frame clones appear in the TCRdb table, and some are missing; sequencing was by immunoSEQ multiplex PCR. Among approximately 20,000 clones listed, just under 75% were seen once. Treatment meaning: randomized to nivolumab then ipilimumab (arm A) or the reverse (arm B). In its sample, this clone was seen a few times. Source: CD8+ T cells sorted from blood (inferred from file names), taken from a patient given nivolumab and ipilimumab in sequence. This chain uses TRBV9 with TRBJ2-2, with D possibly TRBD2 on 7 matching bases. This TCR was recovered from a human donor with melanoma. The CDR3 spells CASSSGTSTAGELFF. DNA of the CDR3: TGTGCCAGCAGCAGCGGGACAAGCACGGCCGGGGAGCTGTTTTTT.